These 19 T cell receptor beta chains share one sample of origin, sequenced in a study of blood T cell repertoires in COVID-19. Sequencing used immunoSEQ multiplex PCR; TCRdb keeps in-frame clones, though not all of them. This sample carries 260,000 or so clones, under 90% of them seen once, and the ten largest clones take about 3.8%. Sequenced sample: PBMCs or T cells enriched from blood (not recorded which). The receptors shown here come from a woman between 35 and 50 years old who had been exposed to COVID-19.

In its sample, this clone was seen once. This CDR3 reads CASSSGIKSSSGANVLTF. CDR3 in DNA: TGCGCCAGCAGTTCCGGGATAAAATCGAGCTCTGGGGCCAACGTCCTGACTTTC. The chain employs TRBV10-1 and TRBJ2-6; D perhaps matches TRBD2 (5 bases). Per the germline V gene, CDR1 is WNHNN and CDR2 is SYGVQD (reference sequence). V was pared by 5 bases and J by 0 bases, with 17 bases between. The CDR3 sequence is 18 residues long.

The chain has TRBV14 and TRBJ1-4; D ambiguous. The CDR3 sequence is 15 residues long. Trimming pared 4 bases from V and 1 base from J, leaving 10 bases between. Germline assignment: CDR1 SGHDN and CDR2 FVKESK. CDR3 amino acids: CASSPRGRTNEKLFF. The CDR3 nucleotides read TGTGCCAGCAGCCCGCGAGGGAGAACTAATGAAAAACTGTTTTTT.

CDR3 sequence: CASSLRTGANVLTF. CDR3 sequence (DNA): TGTGCCAGCAGTCTGAGGACTGGGGCCAACGTCCTGACTTTC. This chain connects TRBV2 to TRBJ2-6; no clear D gene. CDR3 length equals 14 residues. V lost 5 bases, J lost 2 bases, and 7 bases lay in between. In germline, CDR1 is SNHLY, CDR2 FYNNEI.

On this clone itself: This sample includes further DNA sequences coding for the same CDR3. J is TRBJ1-5 and V is TRBV5-8, with D possibly matching TRBD1 (6 bases). The germline V gene encodes CDR1 SGHTS and CDR2 YDEGEE. The V gene lost 2 bases and the J gene lost 4 bases, with 13 bases spanning the gap. This CDR3 has 15 residues. The CDR3 coding sequence is TGTGCCAGCAGCTTTGGGAGACAGGCGAATCAGCCCCAGCATTTT. Translation gives CASSFGRQANQPQHF.

The chain carries TRBV18 and TRBJ2-3; 11 nucleotides agree with TRBD2. J gave up 1 base and V 2 bases, and 5 bases lay outside the gene matches. Germline loops: CDR1 KGHSH, CDR2 LQKENI. This CDR3 is 17 amino acids long. CDR3 sequence reads: CASSPSGTSGGTDTQYF. CDR3 bases: TGTGCCAGCTCACCAAGTGGGACTAGCGGTGGCACAGATACGCAGTATTTT.

The CDR3 DNA is TGTGCCAGCAGCTTAGGAGGTCGGAACAGGGGCGGCAAAGATACGCAGTATTTT. Residues: CASSLGGRNRGGKDTQYF. J is TRBJ2-3 and V is TRBV7-3, with TRBD1 identical over 7 bases. Germline-derived CDR1 and CDR2 are SGHTA and FQGTGA. The J segment lost 5 bases and the V segment lost 2 bases, leaving 16 bases of the junction unmatched. The CDR3 is made up of 18 amino acids. Full variable domain (rest looked up from reference TRBV7-3 and TRBJ2-3): GAGVSQTPSNKVTEKGKYVELRCDPISGHTALYWYRQSLGQGPEFLIYFQGTGAADDSGLPNDRFFAVRPEGSVSTLKIQRTERGDSAVYLCASSLGGRNRGGKDTQYFGPGTRLTVL.

Comments on this clone: The CDR3 does not close with the conserved phenylalanine or tryptophan, likely indicating a read error. The limits of the CDR3 on the DNA are not certain, so only TCRdb's listed CDR3 is given. The genes are TRBV15 and TRBJ2-7; the table's D call, TRBD1, was not checked against the DNA. The CDR3 has 13 residues if both end residues are counted. Germline loops: CDR1 LNHNV, CDR2 YYDKDF (reference sequence). CDR3 region: CATSRDGSGTSLL.

The rearrangement links TRBV6-5 to TRBJ1-4; maybe TRBD1 (5 bases). Germline V lookup: CDR1 MNHEY, CDR2 SVGAGI. Trimming cost V 2 bases and J 0 bases, with 10 bases left between them. CDR3 length: 16 amino acids. CDR3 nucleotides: TGTGCCAGCAGTTACGTCGGGGGGGCAACTAATGAAAAACTGTTTTTT. This encodes CASSYVGGATNEKLFF.

The chain combines TRBV19 with TRBJ1-1, with D hard to call. The CDR3 is 15 amino acids. Germline V gene sequence: CDR1 LNHDA, CDR2 SQIVND (reference sequence). V lost 6 bases, J lost 1 base, and 15 bases lay in between. The CDR3, as DNA: TGTGCCAGTAGACGGCTTACCCGAGGGAACACTGAAGCTTTCTTT. Protein sequence: CASRRLTRGNTEAFF.

CDR3 sequence (DNA): TGTGCCAGCAGCCAGGCCCTAGCGGGGGGAGGTTACGAGCAGTACTTC. The encoded protein is CASSQALAGGGYEQYF. The V and J genes are TRBV7-9 and TRBJ2-7; TRBD2 matches 11 bases. Germline V gene lookup returns CDR1 SEHNR and CDR2 FQNEAQ (reference sequence). The CDR3 contains 16 residues. V trimming: 5 bases; J trimming: 4 bases; junction bases outside the gene matches: 10.

V is TRBV28 and J is TRBJ1-2; D is unclear. Germline CDR1 and CDR2: MDHEN and SYDVKM. Trimming pared 7 bases from V and 6 bases from J, leaving 18 bases between. The CDR3 sequence is 14 residues long. The CDR3 reads CASIAGRAHDGYTF. CDR3 nucleotide sequence: TGTGCCAGCATCGCGGGTAGGGCTCACGATGGCTACACCTTC.

This clone appeared a single time. The chain combines TRBV11-2 with TRBJ1-2; 9 nucleotides align to TRBD1. Germline CDR1 and CDR2: SGHAT and FQNNGV. The V segment lost 5 bases and the J segment 3 bases; nucleotides outside the gene matches: 7. The CDR3 contains 15 residues. The chain's CDR3 is CASSPGQGRYYGYTF. CDR3 coding DNA: TGTGCCAGCAGCCCCGGACAGGGGCGGTACTATGGCTACACCTTC. The whole variable domain, remainder taken from reference TRBV11-2 and TRBJ1-2, is EAGVAQSPRYKIIEKRQSVAFWCNPISGHATLYWYQQILGQGPKLLIQFQNNGVVDDSQLPKDRFSAERLKGVDSTLKIQPAKLEDSAVYLCASSPGQGRYYGYTFGSGTRLTVV.

The V call is TRBV5-1, the J call TRBJ1-4; D perhaps matches TRBD1 (6 bases). Germline CDR1 SGHRS, CDR2 YFSETQ. V was clipped by 3 bases and J by 2 bases, with 14 bases between them. The CDR3 totals 16 residues. The CDR3 sequence is CASSYDRSLTNEKLFF. CDR3 DNA sequence: TGCGCCAGCAGCTACGACAGGTCCCTCACTAATGAAAAACTGTTTTTT.

A single count supports this clone. The gene calls are TRBV12-5 and TRBJ1-5; TRBD1 matches 8 bases. This CDR3 comprises 14 residues. Germline V CDR1 and CDR2: LGHNT, FRNRAP. V trimming: 9 bases; J trimming: 6 bases; junction bases outside the gene matches: 10. DNA of the CDR3: TGTGCTAGCAAACAGACAGGGGAAACTCAGCCCCAGCATTTT. It is translated as CASKQTGETQPQHF.

The chain joins TRBV2 to TRBJ2-5, with a weak D call TRBD2 (6 bases). The V end lost 8 bases, the J end lost 5 bases, and 15 bases lay between the germline ends. Germline V gives CDR1 SNHLY, CDR2 FYNNEI. This CDR3 spans 13 amino acids. For the CDR3, the DNA is TGTGCCAGCCGGCGGGGAGTTGGGGAGACCCAGTACTTC. This translates into CASRRGVGETQYF.

The rearrangement joins TRBV14 to TRBJ1-2; D may be TRBD1 (5 bases). Germline V gene lookup returns CDR1 SGHDN and CDR2 FVKESK. The CDR3 has 16 residues. V was pared by 0 bases and J by 14 bases, with 25 bases between. The CDR3 spells CASSQDFSKVSARQTF. DNA of the CDR3: TGTGCCAGCAGCCAAGATTTCTCGAAGGTGTCCGCAAGACAGACCTTC.

This clone was found once. This chain links TRBV6-4 with TRBJ2-1; 8 nucleotides agree with TRBD1. CDR3 length: 13 residues. The trim removed 6 bases at V and 6 bases at J, leaving 4 bases unmatched. Germline V CDR1 and CDR2: MRHNA, SNTAGT. In nucleotides, the CDR3 is TGTGCCAGCAGAGGGACAGGTCCCAATGAGCAGTTCTTC. Its translation is CASRGTGPNEQFF.

The chain joins TRBV15 to TRBJ2-3, with D hard to call. Germline V lookup: CDR1 LNHNV, CDR2 YYDKDF (reference sequence). The V gene lost 1 base and the J gene lost 7 bases, with 6 bases spanning the gap. The CDR3 contains 12 residues. This chain's CDR3 is CATSRGENTQYF. The CDR3 DNA reads as TGTGCCACCAGCAGAGGCGAGAATACGCAGTATTTT.

The gene calls are TRBV7-3 and TRBJ2-5; 12 bases fit TRBD2. Germline loops: CDR1 SGHTA, CDR2 FQGTGA. CDR3 length equals 15 residues. Losses at the gene ends were 4 bases for V and 3 bases for J; bases not matched to a gene: 3. The CDR3 region has the DNA TGTGCCAGCAGCTCGAGGACTAGCGGGGAAGAGACCCAGTACTTC. Translation: CASSSRTSGEETQYF.